The TCR beta chain described here comes from a study of blood T cell repertoires in COVID-19 (dated by TCRdb to the early 2020s). As for the study more broadly: Collaborator samples came from the United States, Italy and Spain and covered acute and convalescent phases of COVID-19. The material from the prospective study consisted of cDNA or gDNA derived from T cells, B-cell-depleted T cells, or PBMCs. Deeply sampled blood TCRbeta repertoires from subjects exposed to, actively infected with, or recovered from COVID-19 were included in the dataset. The repertoires were released in a freely available public database intended as a resource for research on the immune response to SARS-CoV-2. Samples came from the ongoing ImmuneRACE study (first 160 participants) plus 1,254 subjects from 6 global collaborators. Nearly every sample came with metadata listing a de-identified subject ID, COVID-19 status, age in years and sex. Where available, HLA class I and class II types were taken from metadata supplied by the sample provider and were not determined by assay-based typing. The full study reports these points: The amount of clinical and demographic metadata varied by source and participant and was provided uncurated.

The collaborating institutions used their own protocols to collect whole blood in K2EDTA tubes. Collaborator samples were shipped for TCRbeta analysis as frozen whole blood, isolated PBMCs, or DNA extracted from either sample type. Remarks on this clone: It lacks a known antigen. Base qualities were left out, and no much larger clone turns up one base away.

The CDR3 contains 17 residues, cysteine and phenylalanine counted. Only CDR3 DNA is held: 51 bases, read in frame from base 1. After removal of 6 bases from V and 4 bases from J, the junction retains 14 bases not matched to a gene. Based on the germline V gene, the CDR1 and CDR2 sequences are MDHEN and SYDVKM. The immunoSEQ Assay, a bias-controlled multiplex PCR, was used to amplify TCRbeta CDR3 regions from genomic DNA. Processing in the source paper ran as follows. Nucleated cell counts per sample were estimated from amplification of reference gene primers within the assay. Sequence reads were collapsed and filtered to measure the absolute abundance of every unique TCRbeta CDR3 rearrangement. Productive Simpson clonality was computed per sample as the square root of Simpson's diversity index over productive rearrangements. TCRdb carries this immuneACCESS record with in-frame sequences only. Its versions omit some clonotypes, under half of them owing to an unresolved V gene in the studies checked, with the rest unexplained. The DNA gave D and trimming, while V, J and clone size come from that table. Here the sample has some 120,000 clones; more than 85% occur a single time. The top ten clonotypes cover approximately 19% of the sample.

The chain is encoded by TRBV28 joined to TRBJ1-5; TRBD1 agrees with 8 junctional bases. The origin of this receptor is a human donor with acute or convalescent COVID-19. The donor label of this sample is uncertain. Sequencing was performed on peripheral blood. In nucleotide form, the sequence is TGTGCCAGCAGGTTACTCGGACAGGGCCCCTTGAATCAGCCCCAGCATTTT. Translated, this gives CASRLLGQGPLNQPQHF.